The 23 T cell receptor beta chains presented below share a single source sample, sequenced in a study of Ad26.COV2.S vaccination and SARS-CoV-2 variants. Treatment: 15 to 20 received Ad26.COV2.S at low or high dose, single or two shots; 5 received placebo; per-sample allocation not given. Each sample was drawn 63 days after the first injection (of vaccine or placebo). Here immunoSEQ multiplex PCR was the method, and the copy in TCRdb shows in-frame clones only, minus some. This repertoire shows some 290,000 clones, about 86% found once; its top ten account for 1.5% to 2.5%. The material was peripheral blood, obtained in a trial of Ad26.COV2.S vaccine versus placebo. The source of these receptors is a person between 18 and 60 years old who received the Ad26.COV2.S COVID-19 vaccine or a placebo.

The V gene is TRBV18, the J gene TRBJ1-1; D is ambiguous. Trimming cost V 4 bases and J 0 bases, with 12 bases left between them. CDR1 is KGHSH and CDR2 is LQKENI in the germline V gene. The CDR3 extends over 15 amino acids. The CDR3 region is CASSQSQLMNTEAFF. The CDR3, as DNA: TGTGCCAGCTCACAATCACAGCTCATGAACACTGAAGCTTTCTTT.

This clone has just a few counts. The chain combines TRBV3-1 (or the pseudogene TRBV3-2) with TRBJ2-7, with 7 bases fitting TRBD2. Germline V gene sequence: CDR1 LGHDT, CDR2 YNNKEL (reference sequence). The J segment lost 4 bases and the V segment lost 3 bases, leaving 9 bases of the junction unmatched. The CDR3 has 15 residues. DNA for the CDR3: TGTGCCAGCAGCCAGCGGGGCGGGGGATTTTACGAGCAGTACTTC. Translation: CASSQRGGGFYEQYF.

The rearrangement uses TRBV5-1 and TRBJ2-3, with 7 bases aligning to TRBD2. The CDR3 length is 16 residues. Germline CDR1 is SGHRS and CDR2 is YFSETQ. The ends lost 1 base at V and 0 bases at J; junction bases unmatched: 5. The CDR3: CASSLNWGGSTDTQYF. The CDR3 DNA sequence: TGCGCCAGCAGCTTGAACTGGGGAGGGAGCACAGATACGCAGTATTTT.

This chain connects TRBV5-8 to TRBJ2-7, with 9 bases that match TRBD1. The V segment lost 4 bases and the J segment 7 bases; nucleotides outside the gene matches: 9. In germline, CDR1 is SGHTS, CDR2 YDEGEE. This CDR3 contains 14 residues. CDR3 sequence (DNA): TGTGCCAGCAGCCATAGGACAGGGGCCGGGGAGCAGTACTTC. Amino acid sequence: CASSHRTGAGEQYF. Looking up the rest from reference TRBV5-8 and TRBJ2-7 gives the full variable domain: EAGVTQSPTHLIKTRGQQATLRCSPISGHTSVYWYQQALGLGLQFLLWYDEGEERNRGNFPPRFSGRQFPNYSSELNVNALELEDSALYLCASSHRTGAGEQYFGPGTRLTVT.

The chain couples TRBV18 to TRBJ2-3; 9 nucleotides line up with TRBD1. Germline trimming cut 3 bases from V and 0 bases from J; bases unmatched to any gene: 4. Germline V gene data show CDR1 as KGHSH and CDR2 as LQKENI. The CDR3 covers 16 residues. CDR3 in amino acids: CASSPRTGDSTDTQYF. CDR3 coding DNA: TGTGCCAGCTCACCCCGGACAGGGGACAGCACAGATACGCAGTATTTT.

The chain links TRBV4-1 to TRBJ1-4; unclear D gene. V was pared by 3 bases and J by 0 bases, with 8 bases between. The V gene's germline CDR1 is MGHRA and CDR2 YSYEKL. This CDR3 has 15 amino acids. This CDR3 reads CASSHRSATNEKLFF. Written as DNA, the CDR3 is TGCGCCAGCAGCCACCGATCCGCAACTAATGAAAAACTGTTTTTT.

The rearrangement links TRBV7-2 to TRBJ1-2; 9 positions agree with TRBD1. J was trimmed by 4 bases and V by 4 bases; bases with no gene match: 4. Germline CDR1 reads SGHTA; CDR2 reads FQGNSA. CDR3 length: 14 residues. CDR3 sequence reads: CASSWGQGRYGYTF. The CDR3 DNA is TGTGCCAGCAGCTGGGGACAGGGTCGCTATGGCTACACCTTC.

This clone was recorded only once. V gene TRBV19 combines with J gene TRBJ1-3; D ambiguous. V lost 1 base, J lost 4 bases, and 5 bases lay in between. CDR1 is LNHDA, CDR2 SQIVND, per germline (reference sequence). The CDR3 length is 13 residues. The CDR3: CASSIGGGNTIYF. The CDR3 bases are TGTGCCAGTAGTATAGGCGGAGGAAACACCATATATTTT.

The rearrangement uses TRBV21-1 and TRBJ1-3; TRBD1 is the table's D call, not checked against the DNA. TRBV21-1 is labeled a pseudogene. The CDR3 covers 20 residues. The CDR3 region has the DNA TGTGCCAGCCTCCGGTGGGGCAGGAGCCTCCTTGATTCCTCTGGAAACACCATATATTTT. Translated, it gives CASLRWGRSLLDSSGNTIYF.

Points on this clone: Germline and junction disagree at one end, which may indicate a read error. The chain recombines TRBV2 with TRBJ1-4; D unclear. The CDR3 has 10 amino acids. Germline lookup yields CDR1 SNHLY and CDR2 FYNNEI. The CDR3 protein is CASRATEMIF. In DNA, the CDR3 is TGTGCCAGCAGGGCAACAGAGATGATTTTT.

The rearrangement uses TRBV6-2 or TRBV6-3 and TRBJ2-7; D is unresolved. The V gene's germline CDR1 is MNHEY and CDR2 SVGEGT. This CDR3 contains 13 residues. The V gene lost 5 bases and the J gene lost 5 bases, with 13 bases spanning the gap. CDR3 bases: TGTGCCAGCAGTCGAATACACGGGCACGAGCAGTACTTC. This translates into CASSRIHGHEQYF.

The rearrangement joins TRBV3-1 (or the pseudogene TRBV3-2) to TRBJ1-1; D not certain. V lost 0 bases, J lost 11 bases, and 13 bases lay in between. The CDR3 loop spans 13 amino acids. Per germline, CDR1 LGHDT and CDR2 YNNKEL (reference sequence). The CDR3 sequence: CASSQDHEAGAFF. Written as DNA, the CDR3 is TGTGCCAGCAGCCAAGATCACGAGGCGGGGGCTTTCTTT.

The genes are TRBV18 and TRBJ2-2; D is uncertain. Trimming stripped 3 bases from V and 7 bases from J, with 9 bases between. CDR3 length: 13 residues. Germline assignment: CDR1 KGHSH and CDR2 LQKENI. The DNA of the CDR3 is TGTGCCAGCTCACCGGTTCTTGACGGGGAGCTGTTTTTT. Translating it yields CASSPVLDGELFF.

The V gene is TRBV30, the J gene TRBJ1-2, with TRBD1 matching 7 bases. Per germline, CDR1 GTSNPN and CDR2 SVGIG (reference sequence). The CDR3 covers 12 residues. J gave up 5 bases and V 3 bases, and 3 bases lay outside the gene matches. CDR3 coding DNA: TGTGCCTGGAGGAAGGGGGCTTATGGCTACACCTTC. It yields the protein CAWRKGAYGYTF.

The chain has TRBV14 and TRBJ1-6, with D unclear. V was shortened by 2 bases and J by 9 bases, with 14 bases between the two germline ends. This CDR3 region has 15 residues. Germline loops: CDR1 SGHDN, CDR2 FVKESK. In DNA form, the CDR3 reads TGTGCCAGCAGCCAACCCGGGCTACTAAGTTCACCCCTCCACTTT. Its translation: CASSQPGLLSSPLHF.

The genes are TRBV7-6 and TRBJ1-2; 9 bases line up with TRBD1. The junction had 6 bases not matched to a gene; V was cut back by 5 bases and J by 8 bases. The CDR3 is 13 amino acids. Germline lookup yields CDR1 SGHVS and CDR2 FNYEAQ. CDR3: CASSTQGAQGYTF. Written as DNA, the CDR3 is TGTGCCAGCAGCACACAGGGGGCGCAAGGCTACACCTTC.

The gene calls are TRBV5-1 and TRBJ1-2, with D possibly being TRBD1 (5 bases). The CDR3 has 16 residues. Germline CDR1 reads SGHRS; CDR2 reads YFSETQ. Trimming removed 4 bases at V and 4 bases at J, with 20 bases between. The CDR3 spells CASSPAGALPTYGYTF. In nucleotides, the CDR3 is TGCGCCAGCAGCCCCGCCGGGGCTCTTCCTACCTATGGCTACACCTTC.

The CDR3 nucleotides are TGCAGCGTTGGATCGGACAGGGGGCTTAATGGCTACACCTTC. Its protein product is CSVGSDRGLNGYTF. The chain couples TRBV29-1 to TRBJ1-2, with 11 bases matching TRBD1. Germline-derived CDR1 and CDR2 are SQVTM and ANQGSEA. The CDR3 runs 14 residues. V was pared by 4 bases and J by 6 bases, with 7 bases of the junction left unmatched.

As DNA, the CDR3 is TGTGCCAGTAGTATAAGATCCGGGACAGGAGACGAAAAACTGTTTTTT. Protein sequence: CASSIRSGTGDEKLFF. The chain is built from TRBV19 and TRBJ1-4; 8 bases match TRBD1. Germline CDR1 and CDR2: LNHDA and SQIVND (reference sequence). The CDR3 loop spans 16 amino acids. Trimming removed 2 bases from V and 8 bases from J; junction bases left unmatched: 10.

The genes are TRBV6-4 and TRBJ1-2, with 7 bases matching TRBD1. Germline V gene lookup returns CDR1 MRHNA and CDR2 SNTAGT. V was pared by 4 bases and J by 8 bases, with 13 bases of the junction left unmatched. This CDR3 comprises 15 residues. The CDR3 coding sequence is TGTGCCAGCAGTGCCCCGAGGACAGGACGGGGCGGCTACACCTTC. Its translation is CASSAPRTGRGGYTF.

V is TRBV7-2 and J is TRBJ1-2; 9 bases line up with TRBD1. The germline V gene encodes CDR1 SGHTA and CDR2 FQGNSA. With V trimmed by 5 bases and J by 4 bases, 8 bases remained unmatched. The CDR3 sequence is 15 residues long. CDR3 in DNA: TGTGCCAGCAGCCCCCGAACAGGGGGCGGCTATGGCTACACCTTC. Protein sequence: CASSPRTGGGYGYTF.

The sample holds a few counts of this clone. The chain joins TRBV2 to TRBJ2-1; a possible D gene is TRBD1 (6 bases). The CDR3 length is 14 residues. Trimming took off 3 bases at V and 0 bases at J, with 6 bases between the two ends. Per germline, CDR1 SNHLY and CDR2 FYNNEI. The CDR3 DNA follows: TGTGCCAGCAGTGACAGGGGCTCCTACAATGAGCAGTTCTTC. Amino acids: CASSDRGSYNEQFF.

This rearrangement joins TRBV2 to TRBJ1-5; TRBD1 might be the D (5 bases). V lost 8 bases to trimming and J lost 5 bases, with 22 bases between them. The CDR3 length is 16 residues. CDR1 SNHLY and CDR2 FYNNEI come from the germline V gene. CDR3 nucleotides: TGTGCCAGCCAAAACGAGGCAGGGAGCATCCATCAGCCCCAGCATTTT. This encodes CASQNEAGSIHQPQHF.